Listed below are T cell receptor beta chains from one sample, sequenced in a study of cytomegalovirus exposure and HLA in healthy donors. Sequencing used immunoSEQ multiplex PCR; TCRdb keeps in-frame clones, though not all of them. This sample carries around 120,000 clones, around 76% of them seen once, and the ten largest clones take approximately 31%. The sequencing input was PBMCs. These receptors were obtained from a man between 60 and 70 years old in good health and CMV-seropositive. Each CDR3 is given with its conserved first and last residue. D genes are given only for firm matches. Where a row states a size, it is once, few, many or the class of an expanded clone; other rows omit it.

TRBV10-3	.	TRBJ2-7	.	CAISQGWDDEQYF	TGTGCCATCTCACAGGGATGGGACGACGAGCAGTACTTC
TRBV5-6	.	TRBJ2-7	.	CASSYFEGGREQYF	TGTGCCAGCAGCTACTTCGAGGGGGGGCGGGAGCAGTACTTC
TRBV6-1	.	TRBJ2-1	few	CASSERGGSYNEQFF	TGTGCCAGCAGTGAGAGGGGGGGCTCCTACAATGAGCAGTTCTTC
TRBV30	.	TRBJ2-1	few	CAWSVGRVNNEQFF	TGTGCCTGGAGTGTGGGCAGGGTGAACAATGAGCAGTTCTTC
TRBV7-2	.	TRBJ2-7	.	CASSLARQGKEYF	TGTGCCAGCAGCTTAGCGCGTCAGGGTAAGGAGTACTTC
TRBV30	TRBD1	TRBJ1-1	few	CAWSQTGGNTEAFF	TGTGCCTGGAGTCAAACAGGGGGGAACACTGAAGCTTTCTTT
TRBV6-1	.	TRBJ1-4	.	CASSLPRGGDEKLFF	TGTGCCAGCAGTCTTCCCAGGGGAGGGGATGAAAAACTGTTTTTT
TRBV6-1	TRBD1	TRBJ1-2	.	CASNPGQGFGYTF	TGTGCCAGCAACCCGGGACAGGGGTTTGGCTACACCTTC
TRBV6-5	TRBD1	TRBJ2-4	.	CASRDRVAKNIQYF	TGTGCCAGCCGCGACAGGGTGGCCAAAAACATTCAGTACTTC
TRBV6-4	TRBD2	TRBJ2-1	.	CASSGVVAGVSEQFF	TGTGCCAGCAGTGGAGTGGTAGCGGGGGTCAGTGAGCAGTTCTTC
TRBV5-6	TRBD2	TRBJ2-1	.	CASSSSTSGSPNEQFF	TGTGCCAGCAGCTCATCAACTAGCGGCTCGCCTAATGAGCAGTTCTTC
TRBV6-4	TRBD1	TRBJ2-1	.	CASSDTGTGYNEQFF	TGTGCCAGCAGCGATACTGGGACAGGATACAATGAGCAGTTCTTC
TRBV5-1	TRBD2	TRBJ2-1	.	CASSPRLAGVNEQFF	TGCGCCAGCAGCCCCAGACTAGCGGGAGTTAATGAGCAGTTCTTC
TRBV4-1	.	TRBJ2-7	.	CASSLLLRGRDYEQYF	TGCGCCAGCAGCCTACTCCTACGGGGTCGGGACTACGAGCAGTACTTC
TRBV18	.	TRBJ2-2	.	CASSPDRNTGELFF	TGTGCCAGCTCACCTGACAGAAACACCGGGGAGCTGTTTTTT
TRBV4-1	TRBD2	TRBJ2-5	once	CASSQEQGGGAFETQYF	TGCGCCAGCAGCCAAGAACAAGGCGGGGGGGCTTTTGAGACCCAGTACTTC
TRBV5-4	TRBD1	TRBJ1-2	.	CASSVDRGNYGYTF	TGTGCCAGCAGCGTGGACAGGGGGAACTATGGCTACACCTTC
TRBV30	.	TRBJ1-1	.	CAWSPIGVNTEAFF	TGTGCCTGGAGTCCGATAGGGGTGAACACTGAAGCTTTCTTT
TRBV28	TRBD1	TRBJ1-4	.	CASAGGGKEKLFF	TGTGCCAGTGCAGGGGGCGGGAAGGAAAAACTGTTTTTT
TRBV11-2	TRBD1	TRBJ2-7	.	CASSLDLGQADYEQYF	TGTGCCAGCAGCTTGGACCTAGGACAGGCCGACTACGAGCAGTACTTC
TRBV7-9	.	TRBJ2-2	.	CASSTTRGIGELFF	TGTGCCAGCAGCACAACACGGGGGATCGGGGAGCTGTTTTTT
TRBV6-5	.	TRBJ1-3	.	CASSSGGHSGNTIYF	TGTGCCAGCAGCTCGGGTGGACACTCTGGAAACACCATATATTTT
TRBV2	.	TRBJ1-5	.	CASSRRGTATNQPQHF	TGTGCCAGCAGTCGAAGGGGGACGGCTACTAATCAGCCCCAGCATTTT
TRBV2	TRBD1	TRBJ1-6	.	CASSEIGTALHF	TGTGCCAGCAGTGAGATAGGGACAGCCCTCCACTTT
TRBV6-5	TRBD1	TRBJ1-2	.	CASIRDRWTGYTF	TGTGCCAGCATCCGGGACAGGTGGACTGGCTACACCTTC
TRBV18	TRBD1	TRBJ1-2	.	CASSPDRGVFLHGYTF	TGTGCCAGCTCACCTGACAGGGGCGTATTTCTACATGGCTACACCTTC
TRBV21-1	.	TRBJ1-2	.	CAILFDRDYGYTF	TGTGCCATCCTTTTCGACAGAGACTATGGCTACACCTTC
TRBV19	.	TRBJ1-4	few	CASSPYRYNEKLFF	TGTGCCAGTAGTCCCTACAGATATAATGAAAAACTGTTTTTT
TRBV5-1	.	TRBJ1-1	.	CASSFTDVGGPEAFF	TGCGCCAGCAGCTTCACGGACGTTGGGGGCCCTGAAGCTTTCTTT
TRBV29-1	.	TRBJ2-7	.	CSGTLWRPEGYEQYF	TGCAGCGGGACCCTTTGGCGGCCAGAGGGTTACGAGCAGTACTTC
TRBV7-6	TRBD2	TRBJ2-3	.	CASSLLAGERTDTQYF	TGTGCCAGCAGCTTACTAGCGGGAGAACGCACAGATACGCAGTATTTT
TRBV19	TRBD1	TRBJ2-1	.	CASRRQGVYNEQFF	TGTGCCAGTAGGCGGCAGGGGGTCTACAATGAGCAGTTCTTC
TRBV5-1	TRBD1	TRBJ1-2	.	CASSPTGGRSLYGYTF	TGCGCCAGCAGCCCGACAGGGGGCAGGTCGCTCTATGGCTACACCTTC
TRBV5-4	.	TRBJ1-2	few	CASSSTGNYGYTF	TGTGCCAGCAGCTCAACAGGGAACTATGGCTACACCTTC
TRBV2	TRBD2	TRBJ2-1	.	CASSATSGYTYNEQFF	TGTGCCAGCAGTGCGACTAGCGGGTATACCTACAATGAGCAGTTCTTC
TRBV19	TRBD1	TRBJ1-1	.	CASSIGGQGNTEAFF	TGTGCCAGTAGTATAGGGGGACAGGGGAACACTGAAGCTTTCTTT
TRBV5-1	.	TRBJ2-7	.	CASSLDKPGQPYEQYF	TGCGCCAGCAGCTTGGATAAACCGGGACAACCCTACGAGCAGTACTTC
TRBV7-2	.	TRBJ2-7	once	CASSFPGLSYEQYF	TGTGCCAGCAGCTTCCCGGGACTCTCCTACGAGCAGTACTTC
TRBV5-1	TRBD2	TRBJ2-7	.	CASTAGTSGEDREQYF	TGCGCCAGCACCGCCGGGACTAGCGGTGAAGATAGGGAGCAGTACTTC
TRBV14	.	TRBJ1-2	.	CASSQGGTEFFYGYTF	TGTGCCAGCAGCCAAGGCGGGACGGAATTCTTCTATGGCTACACCTTC
TRBV5-1	TRBD1	TRBJ1-1	few	CASSLQGVGTEAFF	TGCGCCAGCAGCTTGCAGGGGGTAGGGACTGAAGCTTTCTTT
TRBV5-4	.	TRBJ2-1	.	CASSWGVGDIDNEQFF	TGTGCCAGCAGCTGGGGTGTGGGGGACATCGACAATGAGCAGTTCTTC
TRBV4-1	TRBD2	TRBJ2-1	.	CASSQESPRLAGVNEQFF	TGCGCCAGCAGCCAAGAAAGCCCTAGGCTAGCGGGAGTAAATGAGCAGTTCTTC
TRBV5-1	.	TRBJ2-7	once	CASSTRENYEQYF	TGCGCCAGCAGCACAAGGGAGAACTACGAGCAGTACTTC